This TCR beta chain appears in the sequencing data of a study of control samples from healthy donors and cancer patients (dated by TCRdb to 2019 to 2021). V loses 7 bases of germline sequence and J loses 1 base, and the interval between the two ends is 12 bases. Per the germline V gene, KGHDR is the CDR1 and SFDVKD is the CDR2. The CDR3 covers 14 residues, taking in both the cysteine and the phenylalanine. Just CDR3 DNA is preserved here, 42 bases in frame from base 1. The method behind the library was the immunoSEQ multiplex PCR assay. TCRdb retrieved this table from immuneACCESS and kept in-frame rearrangements only. Not all clones are present; in checked studies, unresolved V genes account for under half, and no reason is known for the remainder. The sample table shows roughly 170,000 clones, and approximately 95% are seen once. The top ten hold more than 1.4% of the sample. As regards this clone: There is no known antigen for this receptor. No much larger clone exists at a distance of one base, and base qualities are not known.

This TCR was sampled from a man aged 18 to 29 in good health. Sequenced input: blood. The chain couples TRBV24-1 to TRBJ1-1; a confident D gene designation cannot be given. The CDR3 region: CATRAGIGNTEAFF. The bases read TGTGCCACCAGGGCGGGCATCGGGAACACTGAAGCTTTCTTT.